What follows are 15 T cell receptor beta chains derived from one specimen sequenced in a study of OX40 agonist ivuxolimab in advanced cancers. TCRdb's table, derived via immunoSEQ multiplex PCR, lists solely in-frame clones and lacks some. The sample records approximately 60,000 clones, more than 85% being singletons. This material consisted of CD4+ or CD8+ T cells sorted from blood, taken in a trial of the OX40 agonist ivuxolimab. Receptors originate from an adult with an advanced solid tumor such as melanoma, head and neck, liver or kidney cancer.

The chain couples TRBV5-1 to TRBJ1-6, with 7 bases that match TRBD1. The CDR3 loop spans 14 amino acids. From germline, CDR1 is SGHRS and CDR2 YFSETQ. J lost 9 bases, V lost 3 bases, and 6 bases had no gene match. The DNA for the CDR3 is TGCGCCAGCAGCTCAGGACAGGAGAGTTCACCCCTCCACTTT. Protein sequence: CASSSGQESSPLHF.

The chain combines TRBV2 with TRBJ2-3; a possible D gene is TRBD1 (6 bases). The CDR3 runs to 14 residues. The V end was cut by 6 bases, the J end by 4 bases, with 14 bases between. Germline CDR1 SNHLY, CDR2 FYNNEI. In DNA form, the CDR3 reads TGTGCCAGCAGCCCGGACAGAGGGGCAGATACGCAGTATTTT. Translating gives CASSPDRGADTQYF.

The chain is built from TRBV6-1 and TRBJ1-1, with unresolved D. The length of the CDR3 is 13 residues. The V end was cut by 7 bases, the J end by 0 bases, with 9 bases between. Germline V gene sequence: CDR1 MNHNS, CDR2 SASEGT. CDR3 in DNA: TGTGCCAGCAAAGGGCCTTTGAACACTGAAGCTTTCTTT. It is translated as CASKGPLNTEAFF.

CDR3: CARSPPRTANYGYTF. CDR3 in DNA: TGTGCCAGAAGCCCGCCAAGGACAGCGAACTATGGCTACACCTTC. This chain uses TRBV5-3 with TRBJ1-2; possible D gene TRBD1, 6 bases. TRBV5-3 counts as an open reading frame of uncertain function. CDR3 length equals 15 residues. The V end lost 4 bases, the J end lost 2 bases, and 15 bases lay between the germline ends.

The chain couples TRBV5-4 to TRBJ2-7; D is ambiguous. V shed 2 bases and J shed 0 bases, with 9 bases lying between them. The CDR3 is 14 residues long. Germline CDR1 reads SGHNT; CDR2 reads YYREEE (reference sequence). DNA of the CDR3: TGTGCCAGCAGCTTCAACTCTCTCTCCTACGAGCAGTACTTC. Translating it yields CASSFNSLSYEQYF.

In DNA form, the CDR3 reads TGTGCCAGCAGTGATCGCGGGGGGGGGCGTACTTCACCCCTCCACTTT. Translation: CASSDRGGGRTSPLHF. This chain connects TRBV2 to TRBJ1-6; TRBD1 might be the D (6 bases). Trimming left V 3 bases short and J 9 bases short, with 18 bases between. Germline assignment: CDR1 SNHLY and CDR2 FYNNEI. The CDR3 contains 16 residues.

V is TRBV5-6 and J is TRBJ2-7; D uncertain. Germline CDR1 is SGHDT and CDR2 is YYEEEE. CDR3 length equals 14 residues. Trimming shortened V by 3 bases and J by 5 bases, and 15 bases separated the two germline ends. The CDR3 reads CASSYTAVLNEQYF. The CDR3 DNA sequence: TGTGCCAGCAGCTATACTGCGGTTCTGAACGAGCAGTACTTC.

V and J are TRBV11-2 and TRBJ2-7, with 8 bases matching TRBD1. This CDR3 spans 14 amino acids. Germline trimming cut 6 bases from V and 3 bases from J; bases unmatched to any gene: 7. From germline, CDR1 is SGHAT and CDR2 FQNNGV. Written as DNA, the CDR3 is TGTGCCAGCAGGTCCCAGGGGGCGCTCTACGAGCAGTACTTC. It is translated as CASRSQGALYEQYF.

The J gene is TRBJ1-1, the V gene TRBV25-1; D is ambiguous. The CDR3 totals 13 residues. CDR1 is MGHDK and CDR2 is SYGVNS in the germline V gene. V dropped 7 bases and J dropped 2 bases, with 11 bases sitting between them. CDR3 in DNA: TGTGCCAGCACCCCGGCGGCAAACACTGAAGCTTTCTTT. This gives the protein CASTPAANTEAFF. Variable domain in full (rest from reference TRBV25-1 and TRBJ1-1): EADIYQTPRYLVIGTGKKITLECSQTMGHDKMYWYQQDPGMELHLIHYSYGVNSTEKGDLSSESTVSRIRTEHFPLTLESARPSHTSQYLCASTPAANTEAFFGQGTRLTVV.

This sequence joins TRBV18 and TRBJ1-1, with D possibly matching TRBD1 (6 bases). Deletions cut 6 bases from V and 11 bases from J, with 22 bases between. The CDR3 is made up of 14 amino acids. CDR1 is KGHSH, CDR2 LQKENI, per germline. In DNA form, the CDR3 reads TGTGCCAGCTCTACCCCCGGGACAAACGGTAGGGCTTTCTTT. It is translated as CASSTPGTNGRAFF.

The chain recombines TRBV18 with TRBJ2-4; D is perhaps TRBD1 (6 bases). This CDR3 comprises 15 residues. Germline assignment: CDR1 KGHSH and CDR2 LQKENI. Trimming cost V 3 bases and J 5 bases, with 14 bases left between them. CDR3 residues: CASSPERQGQNIQYF. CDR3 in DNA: TGTGCCAGCTCACCCGAGCGGCAGGGGCAAAACATTCAGTACTTC.

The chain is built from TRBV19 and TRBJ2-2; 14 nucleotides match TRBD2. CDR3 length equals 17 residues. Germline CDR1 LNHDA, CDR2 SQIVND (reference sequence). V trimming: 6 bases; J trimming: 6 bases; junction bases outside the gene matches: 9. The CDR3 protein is CASSEGLAGVSPGELFF. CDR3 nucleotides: TGTGCCAGTAGCGAGGGACTAGCGGGAGTCTCACCCGGGGAGCTGTTTTTT.

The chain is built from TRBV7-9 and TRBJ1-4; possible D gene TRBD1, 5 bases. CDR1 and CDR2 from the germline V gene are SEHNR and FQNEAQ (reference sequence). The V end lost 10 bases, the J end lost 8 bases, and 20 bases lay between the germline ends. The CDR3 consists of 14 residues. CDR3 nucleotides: TGTGCCATCCCCCGGGACCGGAAGGGGGAAAAACTGTTTTTT. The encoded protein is CAIPRDRKGEKLFF.

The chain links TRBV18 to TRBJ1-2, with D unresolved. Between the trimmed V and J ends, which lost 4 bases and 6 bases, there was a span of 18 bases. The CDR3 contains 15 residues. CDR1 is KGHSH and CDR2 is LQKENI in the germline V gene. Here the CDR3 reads CASSRNRQEVDGYTF. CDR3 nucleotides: TGTGCCAGCTCACGCAACCGACAAGAAGTGGATGGCTACACCTTC. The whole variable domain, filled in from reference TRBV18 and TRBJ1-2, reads NAGVMQNPRHLVRRRGQEARLRCSPMKGHSHVYWYRQLPEEGLKFMVYLQKENIIDESGMPKERFSAEFPKEGPSILRIQQVVRGDSAAYFCASSRNRQEVDGYTFGSGTRLTVV.

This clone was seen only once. The DNA for the CDR3 is TGTGCCTGGAGCGTACTCGCAGCCGGGGGTGAGCAGTTCTTC. Translation gives CAWSVLAAGGEQFF. The chain employs TRBV30 and TRBJ2-1; D is perhaps TRBD2 (6 bases). V was clipped by 3 bases and J by 9 bases, with 18 bases between them. The germline V gene has CDR1 GTSNPN and CDR2 SVGIG (reference sequence). The CDR3 spans 14 residues. Full variable domain (missing parts from reference TRBV30 and TRBJ2-1): SQTIHQWPATLVQPVGSPLSLECTVEGTSNPNLYWYRQAAGRGLQLLFYSVGIGQISSEVPQNLSASRPQDRQFILSSKKLLLSDSGFYLCAWSVLAAGGEQFFGPGTRLTVL.